The clone carrying this T cell receptor beta chain was found many times. A patient was excluded if there was uncontrolled infection, other autoimmune disease, pregnancy or lactation. Amplification of TCR beta CDR3 regions was performed using RNA transcripts as template. First-round RT-PCR targeting the TCR CDR3 was performed with the HTBI primer set. Each CDR3 protein is one row after TCRdb ran MiXCR on the multiplex PCR reads. The sample contains about 350,000 distinct CDR3 sequences, about a sixth of which appear only once. The data derive from a study of T cells in Graves' hyperthyroidism and ophthalmopathy. This clonotype originated in a woman aged 40 to 50 with Graves' ophthalmopathy. Sequencing was done on a sample of blood.

CDR3 DNA: TGTGCCAGCAGCCACCGGGACAGTATCTACGAGCAGTACTTC. It specifies CASSHRDSIYEQYF. The chain combines TRBV2 with TRBJ2-7; TRBD1 matches at 7 bases. The CDR3 totals 14 residues. The germline gives CDR1 SNHLY, CDR2 FYNNEI. J lost 3 bases, V lost 6 bases, and 8 bases had no gene match.